The 27 T cell receptor beta chains below were found in one sample sequenced in a study of T cell responses to AZD1222 COVID-19 vaccine. Sequencing was performed with immunoSEQ multiplex PCR; in TCRdb, only in-frame clones are kept and a portion is missing. The repertoire has about 85,000 clones, approximately 87% of them found once; the top ten carry approximately 7%. The material was peripheral blood, obtained on day 0 of AZD1222 vaccination. The receptors were sampled from an adult in good health.

The chain recombines TRBV15 with TRBJ2-2; D is uncertain. CDR1 LNHNV and CDR2 YYDKDF come from the germline V gene (reference sequence). The V gene lost 6 bases and the J gene lost 5 bases, with 13 bases spanning the gap. This CDR3 has 14 amino acids. The CDR3 DNA sequence: TGTGCCACCAGTATTAACGGAGAAACCGGGGAGCTGTTTTTT. It yields the protein CATSINGETGELFF.

The CDR3 bases are TGCGCCAGCAGCCAAGAGACTAGCGGGAGACAAGATACGCAGTATTTT. This sequence encodes CASSQETSGRQDTQYF. The gene calls are TRBV4-3 and TRBJ2-3; 12 bases fit TRBD2. V shed 0 bases and J 5 bases; nucleotides not matched to a gene: 3. In germline, CDR1 is LGHNA, CDR2 YSLEER. The CDR3 totals 16 residues.

To note about this clone: Distinct nucleotide sequences in the sample also encode this CDR3. This chain links TRBV18 with TRBJ2-5; D remains unclear. The CDR3 is made up of 13 amino acids. V lost 0 bases and J 0 bases, leaving 2 bases between the germline ends. Germline V gene lookup returns CDR1 KGHSH and CDR2 LQKENI. The CDR3 here is CASSPPNQETQYF. The CDR3 coding sequence is TGTGCCAGCTCACCACCCAACCAAGAGACCCAGTACTTC.

This chain connects TRBV14 to TRBJ1-1; D is ambiguous. The length of the CDR3 is 13 residues. From germline, CDR1 is SGHDN and CDR2 FVKESK. Trimming cost V 5 bases and J 4 bases, with 11 bases left between them. The CDR3 here is CASSSGLVTEAFF. The CDR3 DNA sequence: TGTGCCAGCAGCTCAGGCCTCGTCACTGAAGCTTTCTTT.

Worth noting for this clone: Other DNA sequences in the sample encode the same CDR3. The chain uses TRBV19 and TRBJ1-1; 7 positions match TRBD1. CDR1 and CDR2 from the germline V gene are LNHDA and SQIVND (reference sequence). The CDR3 runs 14 residues. The trim removed 3 bases at V and 2 bases at J, leaving 3 bases unmatched. The CDR3 region is CASSIQGGNTEAFF. Here the CDR3 DNA reads TGTGCCAGTAGTATCCAGGGGGGAAACACTGAAGCTTTCTTT.

The chain employs TRBV18 and TRBJ2-2; D perhaps matches TRBD1 (5 bases). The germline gives CDR1 KGHSH, CDR2 LQKENI. The CDR3 consists of 12 residues. Trimming stripped 3 bases from V and 7 bases from J, with 6 bases between. The CDR3: CASSPGLGELFF. CDR3 in DNA: TGTGCCAGCTCACCGGGGCTCGGGGAGCTGTTTTTT.

The V and J genes are TRBV27 and TRBJ2-7, with D perhaps given as TRBD1 or TRBD2 (5 bases each). The CDR3 runs to 15 residues. In germline, CDR1 is MNHEY, CDR2 SMNVEV (reference sequence). V dropped 5 bases and J dropped 3 bases, with 17 bases sitting between them. CDR3 sequence: CASSLAGTKDYEQYF. The CDR3 DNA follows: TGTGCCAGCAGTCTCGCCGGGACCAAGGACTACGAGCAGTACTTC.

A single count supports this clone. This chain connects TRBV6-5 to TRBJ2-7; 7 bases align to TRBD1. Germline V lookup: CDR1 MNHEY, CDR2 SVGAGI. The ends lost 6 bases at V and 2 bases at J; junction bases unmatched: 7. The CDR3 has 14 residues. CDR3 in DNA: TGTGCCAGCAGCTACAGACAGGGAACCTACGAGCAGTACTTC. It specifies CASSYRQGTYEQYF.

The genes are TRBV6-5 and TRBJ1-5; D gene uncertain. Trimming stripped 6 bases from V and 3 bases from J, with 12 bases between. CDR3 length equals 14 residues. Germline V gives CDR1 MNHEY, CDR2 SVGAGI. The CDR3 nucleotides are TGTGCCAGCAGCAACGGGCGGAACAATCAGCCCCAGCATTTT. It specifies CASSNGRNNQPQHF.

The V and J genes are TRBV18 and TRBJ2-7; no firm D call. The germline V and J ends were trimmed by 3 bases and 0 bases, with 9 bases remaining between them. This CDR3 contains 14 residues. CDR1 is KGHSH and CDR2 is LQKENI in the germline V gene. The CDR3 DNA is TGTGCCAGCTCACCGGAAAGAAGCTCCTACGAGCAGTACTTC. Encoded protein: CASSPERSSYEQYF.

This chain connects TRBV4-3 to TRBJ2-1, with D unclear. V was cut by 0 bases and J by 2 bases, with 8 bases left in between. The CDR3 is made up of 15 amino acids. CDR1 LGHNA and CDR2 YSLEER come from the germline V gene. The CDR3 DNA reads as TGCGCCAGCAGCCAAGATTTGTCTACCTACAATGAGCAGTTCTTC. It yields the protein CASSQDLSTYNEQFF.

The table lists this clone with a count of one. This chain connects TRBV6-6 to TRBJ1-5, with no clear D. Germline CDR1 is MNHNY and CDR2 is SVGAGI (reference sequence). V lost 2 bases to trimming and J lost 4 bases, with 6 bases between them. CDR3 length equals 13 residues. Here the CDR3 reads CASSYGNNQPQHF. CDR3 in DNA: TGTGCCAGCAGTTACGGGAATAATCAGCCCCAGCATTTT.

This sequence joins TRBV6-5 and TRBJ2-7; 8 bases line up with TRBD2. Germline V gives CDR1 MNHEY, CDR2 SVGAGI. CDR3 length: 13 amino acids. The trim removed 7 bases at V and 4 bases at J, leaving 6 bases unmatched. CDR3 residues: CASMVGRGYEQYF. The DNA of the CDR3 is TGTGCCAGCATGGTCGGGAGGGGGTACGAGCAGTACTTC.

The chain uses TRBV4-3 and TRBJ2-3; D gene ambiguous. The V and J ends lost 1 base and 4 bases respectively, with 6 bases between them. This CDR3 is 13 amino acids long. CDR1 is LGHNA and CDR2 is YSLEER in the germline V gene. In nucleotides, the CDR3 is TGCGCCAGCAGCCAAGGCTTAGCAGATACGCAGTATTTT. Its translation: CASSQGLADTQYF.

The chain joins TRBV28 to TRBJ2-2; either TRBD1 or TRBD2 may supply D (5 bases each). The CDR3 runs to 15 residues. Trimming removed 6 bases from V and 6 bases from J, with 17 bases in between. Germline V gives CDR1 MDHEN, CDR2 SYDVKM. For the CDR3, the DNA is TGTGCCAGCAGCCCCCCCCGGGGCTCCCCCGGGGAGCTGTTTTTT. Translating gives CASSPPRGSPGELFF.

This chain uses TRBV27 with TRBJ2-7; 9 nucleotides line up with TRBD2. V lost 1 base and J lost 0; bases outside the gene matches: 10. This CDR3 region has 18 residues. Per the germline V gene, CDR1 is MNHEY and CDR2 is SMNVEV (reference sequence). For the CDR3, the DNA is TGTGCCAGCAGTTTATTCGGTAGCGGGGGCGCGAGCTCCTACGAGCAGTACTTC. It is translated as CASSLFGSGGASSYEQYF.

The chain recombines TRBV7-6 with TRBJ1-2, with 9 bases identical to TRBD1. Germline CDR1 reads SGHVS; CDR2 reads FNYEAQ. Trimming cost V 1 base and J 4 bases; bases outside gene matches: 4. This CDR3 is built from 15 residues. CDR3 sequence: CASSLEGQGTYGYTF. The CDR3 DNA follows: TGTGCCAGCAGCTTAGAGGGACAGGGAACCTATGGCTACACCTTC. Full variable domain (missing parts from reference TRBV7-6 and TRBJ1-2): GAGVSQSPRYKVTKRGQDVALRCDPISGHVSLYWYRQALGQGPEFLTYFNYEAQQDKSGLPNDRFSAERPEGSISTLTIQRTEQRDSAMYRCASSLEGQGTYGYTFGSGTRLTVV.

The chain is built from TRBV5-1 and TRBJ1-4, with D possibly being TRBD1 (6 bases). V was shortened by 5 bases and J by 7 bases, with 15 bases between the two germline ends. The CDR3 spans 14 residues. Per the germline V gene, CDR1 is SGHRS and CDR2 is YFSETQ. The CDR3 region has the DNA TGCGCCAGCAGAAATGGGCAGGGGAGTGAAAAACTGTTTTTT. It specifies CASRNGQGSEKLFF. Looking up the rest from reference TRBV5-1 and TRBJ1-4 gives the full variable domain: KAGVTQTPRYLIKTRGQQVTLSCSPISGHRSVSWYQQTPGQGLQFLFEYFSETQRNKGNFPGRFSGRQFSNSRSEMNVSTLELGDSALYLCASRNGQGSEKLFFGSGTQLSVL.

There are a few counts of this clone. V gene TRBV19 combines with J gene TRBJ2-7, with D unclear. V was shortened by 1 base and J by 6 bases, with 10 bases between the two germline ends. Germline values: CDR1 LNHDA, CDR2 SQIVND (reference sequence). The CDR3 runs 13 residues. The CDR3, as DNA: TGTGCCAGTAGTATAGTTTGGGGAAGCGAGCAGTACTTC. Its translation: CASSIVWGSEQYF.

The gene calls are TRBV2 and TRBJ1-1, with a tentative D call TRBD1 (6 bases). There are 14 residues in the CDR3. Germline CDR1 SNHLY, CDR2 FYNNEI. V was pared by 7 bases and J by 0 bases, with 12 bases between. The CDR3 reads CASKQGALNTEAFF. CDR3 nucleotide sequence: TGTGCCAGCAAACAGGGAGCGTTGAACACTGAAGCTTTCTTT.

V and J are TRBV27 and TRBJ2-2; 8 nucleotides align to TRBD2. V trimming: 4 bases; J trimming: 4 bases; junction bases outside the gene matches: 8. The CDR3 covers 16 residues. The germline V gene encodes CDR1 MNHEY and CDR2 SMNVEV (reference sequence). CDR3 amino acids: CASSWVAGITTGELFF. CDR3 nucleotide sequence: TGTGCCAGCAGTTGGGTAGCGGGAATTACCACCGGGGAGCTGTTTTTT.

The chain uses TRBV28 and TRBJ1-1; D is perhaps TRBD1 (6 bases). Germline CDR1 is MDHEN and CDR2 is SYDVKM. The CDR3 extends over 17 amino acids. Trimming removed 1 base at V and 1 base at J, with 16 bases between. CDR3 residues: CASSLLGTPSRNTEAFF. The CDR3 nucleotides are TGTGCCAGCAGTTTATTAGGGACACCTTCCAGGAACACTGAAGCTTTCTTT.

The chain uses TRBV19 and TRBJ1-1, with D perhaps matching TRBD1 (6 bases). The germline CDR1 and CDR2 sequences are LNHDA and SQIVND (reference sequence). This CDR3 is 14 amino acids long. The germline V and J ends were trimmed by 10 bases and 1 base, with 16 bases remaining between them. This CDR3 is CATLGGHKNTEAFF. The CDR3 nucleotides are TGTGCCACCCTAGGGGGACACAAGAACACTGAAGCTTTCTTT.

The chain recombines TRBV30 with TRBJ1-1; D might be TRBD1 (5 bases). Trimming took off 2 bases at V and 0 bases at J, with 13 bases between the two ends. CDR1 is GTSNPN, CDR2 SVGIG, per germline (reference sequence). The CDR3 runs to 15 residues. Here the CDR3 reads CAWSPRGRMNTEAFF. CDR3 DNA: TGTGCCTGGAGTCCCCGGGGCAGGATGAACACTGAAGCTTTCTTT.

The rearrangement joins TRBV7-2 to TRBJ1-2; perhaps TRBD1 as D (5 bases). The CDR3 consists of 13 residues. Looked up from germline, CDR1 is SGHTA and CDR2 is FQGNSA. Between the trimmed V and J ends, which lost 5 bases and 4 bases, there was a span of 11 bases. Here the CDR3 reads CASSPQDLYGYTF. DNA of the CDR3: TGTGCCAGCAGCCCACAGGACCTCTATGGCTACACCTTC.

This chain connects TRBV7-2 to TRBJ1-6; 7 nucleotides agree with TRBD1. CDR3 length: 14 residues. Germline-derived CDR1 and CDR2 are SGHTA and FQGNSA. The V gene end was trimmed by 5 bases and the J gene end by 7 bases; junction bases not matched to a gene: 5. The CDR3 loop reads CASSARDSNSPLHF. DNA of the CDR3: TGTGCCAGCAGCGCCCGGGACAGCAATTCACCCCTCCACTTT.

The V and J genes are TRBV6-5 and TRBJ2-7; D uncertain. Germline CDR1 is MNHEY and CDR2 is SVGAGI. Trimming shortened V by 2 bases and J by 3 bases, and 5 bases separated the two germline ends. The CDR3 spans 12 residues. CDR3 protein: CASSYGFYEQYF. The DNA for the CDR3 is TGTGCCAGCAGTTACGGCTTCTACGAGCAGTACTTC.